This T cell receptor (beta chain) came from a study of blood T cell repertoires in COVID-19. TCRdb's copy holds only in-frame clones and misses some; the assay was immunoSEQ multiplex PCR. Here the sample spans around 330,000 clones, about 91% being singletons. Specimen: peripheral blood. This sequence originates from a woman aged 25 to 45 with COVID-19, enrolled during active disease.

CDR3 region: CASSLRSGAQETQYF. CDR3 sequence (DNA): TGTGCCAGCAGCTTACGGAGCGGGGCCCAAGAGACCCAGTACTTC. The V call is TRBV13, the J call TRBJ2-5; 7 positions agree with TRBD2. With V trimmed by 2 bases and J by 1 base, 4 bases remained unmatched. Germline-derived CDR1 and CDR2 are PRHDT and FYEKMQ (reference sequence). The length of the CDR3 is 15 residues.